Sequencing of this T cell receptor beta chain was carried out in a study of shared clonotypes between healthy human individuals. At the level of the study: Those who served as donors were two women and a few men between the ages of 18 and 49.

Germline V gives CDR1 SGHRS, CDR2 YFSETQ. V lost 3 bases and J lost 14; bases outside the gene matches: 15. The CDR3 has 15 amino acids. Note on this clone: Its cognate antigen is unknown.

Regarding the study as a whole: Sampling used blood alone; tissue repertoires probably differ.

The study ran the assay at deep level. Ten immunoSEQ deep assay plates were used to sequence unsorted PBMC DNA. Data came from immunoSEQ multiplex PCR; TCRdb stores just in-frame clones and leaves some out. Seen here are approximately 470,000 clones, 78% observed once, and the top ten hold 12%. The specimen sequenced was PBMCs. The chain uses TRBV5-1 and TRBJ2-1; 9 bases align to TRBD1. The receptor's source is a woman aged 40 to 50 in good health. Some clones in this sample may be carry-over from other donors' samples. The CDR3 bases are TGCGCCAGCAGCTCCAGTACAGGGGGCGCGTTTATGGAGTTCTTC. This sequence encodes CASSSSTGGAFMEFF.